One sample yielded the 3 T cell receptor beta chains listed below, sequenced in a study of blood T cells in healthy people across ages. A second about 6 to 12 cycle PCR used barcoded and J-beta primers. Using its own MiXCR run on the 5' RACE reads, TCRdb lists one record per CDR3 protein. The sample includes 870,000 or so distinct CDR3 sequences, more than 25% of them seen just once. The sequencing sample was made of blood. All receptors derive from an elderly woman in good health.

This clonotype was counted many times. CDR3 DNA sequence: TGTGCCAGTAGCGTCTCTTGGGGAAACATTCAGTACTTC. This encodes CASSVSWGNIQYF. The chain employs TRBV19 and TRBJ2-4; D is uncertain. V was cut by 6 bases and J by 6 bases, with 12 bases left in between. Germline values: CDR1 LNHDA, CDR2 SQIVND (reference sequence). This CDR3 contains 13 residues. The complete variable domain, with remaining parts taken from reference TRBV19 and TRBJ2-4, reads DGGITQSPKYLFRKEGQNVTLSCEQNLNHDAMYWYRQDPGQGLRLIYYSQIVNDFQKGDIAEGYSVSREKKESFPLTVTSAQKNPTAFYLCASSVSWGNIQYFGAGTRLSVL.

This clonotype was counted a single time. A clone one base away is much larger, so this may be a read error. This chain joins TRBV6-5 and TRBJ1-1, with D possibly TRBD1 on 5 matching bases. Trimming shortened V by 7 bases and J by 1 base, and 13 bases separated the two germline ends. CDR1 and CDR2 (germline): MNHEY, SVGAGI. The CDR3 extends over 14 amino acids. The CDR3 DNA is TGTGCCAGCAAGACAGATATAGCGAACACTGAAGCTTTCTTT. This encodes CASKTDIANTEAFF.

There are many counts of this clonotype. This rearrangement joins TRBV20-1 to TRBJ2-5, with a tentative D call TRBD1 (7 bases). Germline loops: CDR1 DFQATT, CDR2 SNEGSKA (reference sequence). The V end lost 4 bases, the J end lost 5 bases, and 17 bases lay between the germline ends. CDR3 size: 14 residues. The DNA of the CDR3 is TGCAGTGCTAACCGAAACCCAGGGGGGGAGACCCAGTACTTC. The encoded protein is CSANRNPGGETQYF.